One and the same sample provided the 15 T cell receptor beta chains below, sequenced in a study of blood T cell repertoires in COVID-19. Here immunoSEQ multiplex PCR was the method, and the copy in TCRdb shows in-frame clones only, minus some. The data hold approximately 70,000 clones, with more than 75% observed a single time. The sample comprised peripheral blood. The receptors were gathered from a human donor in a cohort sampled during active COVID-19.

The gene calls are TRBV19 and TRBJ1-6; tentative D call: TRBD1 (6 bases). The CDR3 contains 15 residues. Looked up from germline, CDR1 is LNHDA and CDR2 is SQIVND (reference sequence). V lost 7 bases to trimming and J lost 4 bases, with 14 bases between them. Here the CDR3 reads CASKETGDYNSPLHF. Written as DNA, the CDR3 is TGTGCCAGTAAGGAGACAGGAGATTATAATTCACCCCTCCACTTT.

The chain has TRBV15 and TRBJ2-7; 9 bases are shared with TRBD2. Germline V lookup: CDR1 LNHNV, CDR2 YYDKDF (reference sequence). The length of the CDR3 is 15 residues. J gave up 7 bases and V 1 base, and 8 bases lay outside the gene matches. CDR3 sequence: CATSRVAGGPLEQYF. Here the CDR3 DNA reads TGTGCCACCAGCAGAGTGGCGGGAGGGCCGCTGGAGCAGTACTTC.

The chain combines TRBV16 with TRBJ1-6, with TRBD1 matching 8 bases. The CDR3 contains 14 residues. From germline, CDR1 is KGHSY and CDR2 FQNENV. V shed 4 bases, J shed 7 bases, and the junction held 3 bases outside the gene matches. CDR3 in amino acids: CASSRDRRNSPLHF. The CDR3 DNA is TGTGCCAGCAGCCGGGACAGGAGAAATTCACCCCTCCACTTT. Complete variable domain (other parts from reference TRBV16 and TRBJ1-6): GEEVAQTPKHLVRGEGQKAKLYCAPIKGHSYVFWYQQVLKNEFKFLISFQNENVFDETGMPKERFSAKCLPNSPCSLEIQATKLEDSAVYFCASSRDRRNSPLHFGNGTRLTVT.

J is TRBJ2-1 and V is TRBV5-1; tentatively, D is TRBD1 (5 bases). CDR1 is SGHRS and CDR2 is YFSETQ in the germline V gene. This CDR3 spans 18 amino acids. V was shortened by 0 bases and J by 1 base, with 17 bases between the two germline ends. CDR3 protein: CASSLGLGPKGSYNEQFF. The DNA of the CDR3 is TGCGCCAGCAGCTTGGGTCTCGGGCCGAAGGGGTCCTACAATGAGCAGTTCTTC. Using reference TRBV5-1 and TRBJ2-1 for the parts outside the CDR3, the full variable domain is KAGVTQTPRYLIKTRGQQVTLSCSPISGHRSVSWYQQTPGQGLQFLFEYFSETQRNKGNFPGRFSGRQFSNSRSEMNVSTLELGDSALYLCASSLGLGPKGSYNEQFFGPGTRLTVL.

This CDR3 is CASSPRQELYEQYF. CDR3 DNA: TGCGCCAGCAGCCCTAGACAGGAACTCTACGAGCAGTACTTC. This rearrangement joins TRBV5-1 to TRBJ2-7, with a weak D call TRBD1 (6 bases). Deletions cut 4 bases from V and 3 bases from J, with 14 bases between. This CDR3 contains 14 residues. Germline CDR1 SGHRS, CDR2 YFSETQ.

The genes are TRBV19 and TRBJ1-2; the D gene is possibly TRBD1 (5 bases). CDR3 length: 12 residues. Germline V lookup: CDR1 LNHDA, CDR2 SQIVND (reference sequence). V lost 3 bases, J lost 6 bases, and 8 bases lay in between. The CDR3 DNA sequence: TGTGCCAGTAGTATGCGGGGACATGGCTACACCTTC. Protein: CASSMRGHGYTF.

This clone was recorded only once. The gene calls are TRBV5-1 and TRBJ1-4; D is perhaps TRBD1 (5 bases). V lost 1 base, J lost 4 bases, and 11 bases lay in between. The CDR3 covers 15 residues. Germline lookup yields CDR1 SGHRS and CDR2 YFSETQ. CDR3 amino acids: CASSLLGGSNEKLFF. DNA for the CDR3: TGCGCCAGCAGCTTGTTGGGGGGTAGTAATGAAAAACTGTTTTTT.

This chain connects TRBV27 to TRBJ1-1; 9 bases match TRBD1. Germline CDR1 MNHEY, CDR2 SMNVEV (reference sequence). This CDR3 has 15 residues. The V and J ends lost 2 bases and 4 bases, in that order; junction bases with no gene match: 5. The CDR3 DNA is TGTGCCAGCAGTTTAGACGGACAGGGGACCACTGAAGCTTTCTTT. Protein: CASSLDGQGTTEAFF.

The CDR3 sequence: CASSPHRVAGNEQFF. The CDR3 DNA follows: TGTGCCAGCAGCCCCCACCGAGTAGCGGGCAATGAGCAGTTCTTC. This rearrangement joins TRBV21-1 to TRBJ2-1; no DNA check was done on the table's D call, TRBD2. TRBV21-1 is assigned pseudogene status. The CDR3 is 15 amino acids.

The CDR3 protein is CASSIYRLGSYNEQFF. DNA of the CDR3: TGTGCCAGCAGCATCTACAGGCTAGGCTCCTACAATGAGCAGTTCTTC. The rearrangement uses TRBV21-1 and TRBJ2-1; the D segment call TRBD1 is taken from the table without a DNA check. TRBV21-1 is deemed a pseudogene. The CDR3 contains 16 residues.

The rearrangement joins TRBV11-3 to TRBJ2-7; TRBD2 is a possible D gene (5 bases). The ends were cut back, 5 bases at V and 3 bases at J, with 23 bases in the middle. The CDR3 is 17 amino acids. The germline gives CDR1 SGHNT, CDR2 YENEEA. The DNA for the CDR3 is TGTGCCAGCAGCATTACTCCGCGGCACCACCGGGGCTACGAGCAGTACTTC. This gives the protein CASSITPRHHRGYEQYF.

CDR3 in DNA: TGTGCCAGCAGCTTTAACAGGGGGCTAGCTTTCTTT. Amino acids: CASSFNRGLAFF. The chain combines TRBV11-1 with TRBJ1-1, with 9 nucleotides matching TRBD1. The CDR3 totals 12 residues. The junction had 3 bases not matched to a gene; V was cut back by 3 bases and J by 10 bases. Per the germline V gene, CDR1 is SGHAT and CDR2 is FQDESV (reference sequence).

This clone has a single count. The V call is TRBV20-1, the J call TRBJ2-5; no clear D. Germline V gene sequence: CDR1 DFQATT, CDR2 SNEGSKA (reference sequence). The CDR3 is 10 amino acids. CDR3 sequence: CTEAQETQYF. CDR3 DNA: TGCACCGAAGCCCAAGAGACCCAGTACTTC.

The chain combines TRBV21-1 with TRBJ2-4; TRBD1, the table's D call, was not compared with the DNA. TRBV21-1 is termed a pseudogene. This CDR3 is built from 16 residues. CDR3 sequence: CASSDFQGFGKNIQYF. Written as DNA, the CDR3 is TGTGCCAGCAGCGATTTTCAGGGGTTCGGCAAAAACATTCAGTACTTC.

The CDR3 reads CASSQIVEPQHF. The CDR3 DNA sequence: TGTGCCAGCAGTCAAATAGTGGAGCCCCAGCATTTT. V is TRBV2 and J is TRBJ1-5; D gene unclear. The germline CDR1 and CDR2 sequences are SNHLY and FYNNEI. The CDR3 is 12 residues long. Trimming shortened V by 5 bases and J by 8 bases, and 10 bases separated the two germline ends.